These 17 T cell receptor beta chains were sequenced from one sample in a study of high-grade serous ovarian cancer treatment subgroups. Only in-frame clones appear in the TCRdb table, and some are missing; sequencing was by immunoSEQ multiplex PCR. The table includes approximately 5,300 clones, just over 70% detected once. Tumor samples were obtained before definitive surgery or chemotherapy. The material sequenced was tumor tissue. The source is a human donor with high-grade serous ovarian cancer.

The chain has TRBV5-6 and TRBJ2-5, with 11 bases aligning to TRBD1. Gene TRBJ2-7 matches the end of the DNA better, so the J call may be wrong. Germline values: CDR1 SGHDT, CDR2 YYEEEE. The CDR3 has 15 residues. The CDR3 loop is CASSYWTGGPYEQYF. CDR3 DNA sequence: TGTGCCAGCAGCTACTGGACAGGGGGCCCCTACGAGCAGTACTTC.

This clone has more than one count but fewer than ten. V gene TRBV6-5 combines with J gene TRBJ1-1, with 7 bases that match TRBD1. Per the germline V gene, CDR1 is MNHEY and CDR2 is SVGAGI. The CDR3 is made up of 12 amino acids. V lost 2 bases, J lost 7 bases, and 1 base stayed unmatched. CDR3 protein: CASSYRTGEAFF. In DNA form, the CDR3 reads TGTGCCAGCAGTTACCGGACAGGTGAAGCTTTCTTT.

The chain uses TRBV6-5 and TRBJ1-4; D perhaps matches TRBD1 (6 bases). Germline loops: CDR1 MNHEY, CDR2 SVGAGI. V lost 4 bases, J lost 6 bases, and 9 bases lay in between. This CDR3 is built from 13 residues. The CDR3: CASSSGQYEKLFF. CDR3 in DNA: TGTGCCAGCAGTTCGGGACAATATGAAAAACTGTTTTTT.

This clone was seen a few times. The J gene is TRBJ1-5, the V gene TRBV25-1; 8 nucleotides align to TRBD1. The CDR3 has 16 residues. Trimming took 5 bases from V and 3 from J; bases not matched to a gene: 9. Germline-derived CDR1 and CDR2 are MGHDK and SYGVNS. CDR3 coding DNA: TGTGCCAGCAGTACTACAGGGGGTGCTTCCAATCAGCCCCAGCATTTT. Its protein is CASSTTGGASNQPQHF.

Only a few counts were recorded for this clone. CDR3 sequence (DNA): TGTGCCAGCAGCCGGGACATGTCATTCCCCGCAAATTCACCCCTCCACTTT. This gives the protein CASSRDMSFPANSPLHF. This sequence joins TRBV11-2 and TRBJ1-6; tentatively, D is TRBD1 (6 bases). CDR3 size: 17 residues. V gave up 5 bases and J gave up 7 bases, with 21 bases separating them. Germline values: CDR1 SGHAT, CDR2 FQNNGV.

This sequence joins TRBV7-9 and TRBJ2-3; 8 bases are shared with TRBD2. Germline CDR1 and CDR2: SEHNR and FQNEAQ (reference sequence). The trim removed 5 bases at V and 2 bases at J, leaving 6 bases unmatched. The CDR3 runs 15 residues. The CDR3, as DNA: TGTGCCAGCAGCAGAGAGCGGGGGCTCACAGATACGCAGTATTTT. Encoded protein: CASSRERGLTDTQYF.

This sequence joins TRBV7-6 and TRBJ2-5; 9 bases map to TRBD2. Germline CDR1 SGHVS, CDR2 FNYEAQ. V shed 3 bases and J 2 bases; nucleotides not matched to a gene: 10. The CDR3 contains 17 residues. CDR3 protein: CASSFQPGAGGQETQYF. CDR3 nucleotide sequence: TGTGCCAGCAGCTTCCAGCCAGGAGCGGGGGGTCAAGAGACCCAGTACTTC.

The J gene is TRBJ2-5, the V gene TRBV6-5, with D unclear. V gave up 5 bases and J gave up 0 bases, with 7 bases separating them. The CDR3 is 13 residues long. Germline CDR1 is MNHEY and CDR2 is SVGAGI. The CDR3 sequence: CASSRSNQETQYF. CDR3 nucleotide sequence: TGTGCCAGCAGTCGCTCAAACCAAGAGACCCAGTACTTC.

This rearrangement joins TRBV7-2 to TRBJ1-5; TRBD1 might be the D (6 bases). CDR1 SGHTA and CDR2 FQGNSA come from the germline V gene. Trimming took off 2 bases at V and 9 bases at J, with 8 bases between the two ends. There are 12 residues in the CDR3. In nucleotides, the CDR3 is TGTGCCAGCAGCTTAAGGGGGAGGCCCCAGCATTTT. Its protein product is CASSLRGRPQHF.

This chain joins TRBV13 and TRBJ1-2; 9 bases fit TRBD1. V lost 4 bases to trimming and J lost 4 bases; unmatched junction nucleotides: 7. Germline values: CDR1 PRHDT, CDR2 FYEKMQ (reference sequence). CDR3 size: 15 residues. CDR3 sequence (DNA): TGTGCCAGCAGCTCTAGGACAGGGGCTGGCTATGGCTACACCTTC. Protein product: CASSSRTGAGYGYTF.

The rearrangement joins TRBV27 to TRBJ2-3, with 8 bases aligning to TRBD2. This CDR3 is built from 17 residues. The V gene's germline CDR1 is MNHEY and CDR2 SMNVEV (reference sequence). V shed 5 bases, J shed 3 bases, and the junction held 13 bases outside the gene matches. The CDR3 coding sequence is TGTGCCAGCAGTGAATGGGGCGCGGGGGGCCTGACAGATACGCAGTATTTT. Translated: CASSEWGAGGLTDTQYF.

DNA of the CDR3: TGTGCCAGCAGGGGCCGGTGGCATACGCAGTATTTT. It yields the protein CASRGRWHTQYF. The chain couples TRBV7-9 to TRBJ2-3, with unresolved D. V dropped 6 bases and J dropped 7 bases, with 11 bases sitting between them. The CDR3 totals 12 residues. CDR1 and CDR2 from the germline V gene are SEHNR and FQNEAQ (reference sequence).

The V gene is TRBV4-3, the J gene TRBJ1-6; no firm D call. The V end was cut by 4 bases, the J end by 9 bases, with 22 bases between. Germline CDR1 LGHNA, CDR2 YSLEER. The CDR3 covers 17 residues. The CDR3 spells CASSPAFGGVRRSPLHF. The CDR3 region has the DNA TGCGCCAGCAGCCCTGCCTTCGGAGGCGTTAGGCGTTCACCCCTCCACTTT.

This clone has just a few counts. CDR3 loop: CASSGQESSYEQYF. As DNA, the CDR3 is TGTGCCAGCAGTGGGCAGGAAAGCTCCTACGAGCAGTACTTC. V and J are TRBV27 and TRBJ2-7; no clear D. The V end lost 5 bases, the J end lost 0 bases, and 11 bases lay between the germline ends. The CDR3 length is 14 residues. Germline CDR1 and CDR2: MNHEY and SMNVEV (reference sequence).

This clone has just a few counts. V gene TRBV5-6 combines with J gene TRBJ1-1; D is unresolved. CDR1 SGHDT and CDR2 YYEEEE come from the germline V gene. Trimming took 0 bases from V and 0 from J, leaving 3 bases between them. There are 13 residues in the CDR3. CDR3 sequence: CASSLVVNTEAFF. CDR3 bases: TGTGCCAGCAGCTTGGTAGTGAACACTGAAGCTTTCTTT. The entire variable domain, with the rest obtained from reference TRBV5-6 and TRBJ1-1, is as follows: DAGVTQSPTHLIKTRGQQVTLRCSPKSGHDTVSWYQQALGQGPQFIFQYYEEEERQRGNFPDRFSGHQFPNYSSELNVNALLLGDSALYLCASSLVVNTEAFFGQGTRLTVV.

Notes on this clone: Compared with germline, one end of the junction differs, possibly owing to a read error. V gene TRBV14 combines with J gene TRBJ1-1, with D unresolved. Germline CDR1 SGHDN, CDR2 FVKESK. The CDR3 extends over 12 amino acids. CDR3 nucleotides: TGTGCCAGCGGCCAAGAGCTCCCTGAAGCTTTCTTT. Amino acids: CASGQELPEAFF.

This sequence joins TRBV10-3 and TRBJ1-5; TRBD1 is a possible D gene (6 bases). The germline V gene has CDR1 ENHRY and CDR2 SYGVKD. The CDR3 sequence is 14 residues long. Between the trimmed V and J ends, which lost 6 bases and 2 bases, there was a span of 11 bases. The CDR3: CAISPDRRNQPQHF. DNA for the CDR3: TGTGCCATCAGCCCAGACAGGCGCAATCAGCCCCAGCATTTT.